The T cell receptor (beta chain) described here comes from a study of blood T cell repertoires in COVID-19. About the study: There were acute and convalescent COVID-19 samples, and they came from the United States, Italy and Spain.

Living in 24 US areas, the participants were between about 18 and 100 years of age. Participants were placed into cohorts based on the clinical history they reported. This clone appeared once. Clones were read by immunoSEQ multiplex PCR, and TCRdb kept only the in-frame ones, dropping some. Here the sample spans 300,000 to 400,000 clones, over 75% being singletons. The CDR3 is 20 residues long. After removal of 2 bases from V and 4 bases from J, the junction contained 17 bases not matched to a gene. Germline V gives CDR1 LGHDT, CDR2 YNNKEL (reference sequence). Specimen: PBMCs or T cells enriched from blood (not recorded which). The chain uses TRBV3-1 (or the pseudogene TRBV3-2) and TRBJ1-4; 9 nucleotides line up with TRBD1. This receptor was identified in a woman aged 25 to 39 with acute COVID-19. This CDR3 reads CASSQTHRGQYISGNEKLFF. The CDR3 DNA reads TGTGCCAGCAGCCAAACCCACAGGGGGCAGTATATTAGTGGTAATGAAAAACTGTTTTTT.